Reported below is one T cell receptor beta chain. These data come from a study of CDR3 diversity in severe acne. CDR1 and CDR2 from the germline V gene are MGHRA and YSYEKL. The CDR3 covers 15 residues. V lost 3 bases and J 3 bases, leaving 15 bases between the germline ends. Each CDR3 protein gets one entry after TCRdb re-called the PCR reads with MiXCR. The sample shows tens of thousands of distinct CDR3 sequences, under 55% of them seen only once. The V gene is TRBV4-1, the J gene TRBJ2-7; TRBD1 or TRBD2 may be the D gene (5 bases each). Specimen: blood. This TCR derives from a male donor with severe acne vulgaris. The CDR3 sequence: CASSHTTGRDYEQYF. The DNA for the CDR3 is TGCGCCAGCAGCCATACCACAGGCCGGGACTACGAGCAGTACTTC.